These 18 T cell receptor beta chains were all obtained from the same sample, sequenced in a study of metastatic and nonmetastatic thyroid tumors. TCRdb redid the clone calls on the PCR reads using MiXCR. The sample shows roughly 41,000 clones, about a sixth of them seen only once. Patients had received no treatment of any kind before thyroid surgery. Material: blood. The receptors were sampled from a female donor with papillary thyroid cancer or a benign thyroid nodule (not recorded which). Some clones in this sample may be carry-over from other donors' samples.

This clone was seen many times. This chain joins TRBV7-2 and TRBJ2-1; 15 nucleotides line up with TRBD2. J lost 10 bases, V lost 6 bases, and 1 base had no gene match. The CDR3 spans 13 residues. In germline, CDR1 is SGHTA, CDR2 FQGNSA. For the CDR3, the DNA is TGTGCCAGCAGAGGGACTAGCGGGGGGGAGCAGTTCTTC. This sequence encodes CASRGTSGGEQFF.

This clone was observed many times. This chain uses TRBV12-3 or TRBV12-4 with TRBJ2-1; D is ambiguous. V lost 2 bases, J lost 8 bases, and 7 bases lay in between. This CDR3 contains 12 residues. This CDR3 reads CASSLIRDEQFF. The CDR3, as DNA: TGTGCCAGCAGTTTAATCCGGGATGAGCAGTTCTTC.

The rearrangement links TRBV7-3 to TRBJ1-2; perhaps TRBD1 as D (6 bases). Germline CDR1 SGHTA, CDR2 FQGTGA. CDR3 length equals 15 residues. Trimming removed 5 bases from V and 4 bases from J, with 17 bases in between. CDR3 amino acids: CASSPAAGHAYGYTF. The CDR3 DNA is TGTGCCAGCAGCCCAGCGGCGGGACACGCCTATGGCTACACCTTC.

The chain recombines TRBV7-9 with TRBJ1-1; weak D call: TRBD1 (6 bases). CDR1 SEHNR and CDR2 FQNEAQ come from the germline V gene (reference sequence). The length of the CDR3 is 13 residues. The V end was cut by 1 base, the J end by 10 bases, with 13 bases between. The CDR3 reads CASSLGAGAGAFF. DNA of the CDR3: TGTGCCAGCAGCTTAGGGGCGGGGGCCGGAGCTTTCTTT.

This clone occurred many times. This CDR3 reads CASSFYSGNRYGYTF. The CDR3 nucleotides are TGTGCCAGCAGTTTTTATTCTGGGAATCGCTATGGCTACACCTTC. The J gene is TRBJ1-2, the V gene TRBV28, with no clear D. Trimming removed 3 bases from V and 4 bases from J, with 15 bases in between. The CDR3 is 15 residues long. Germline V gives CDR1 MDHEN, CDR2 SYDVKM.

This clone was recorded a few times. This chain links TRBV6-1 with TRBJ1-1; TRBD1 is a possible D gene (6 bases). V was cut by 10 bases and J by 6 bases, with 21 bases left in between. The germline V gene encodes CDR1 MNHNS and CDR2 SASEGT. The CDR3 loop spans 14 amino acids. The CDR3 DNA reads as TGTGCCATCATCCCCGGCAGGGGAGGAGCTGAAGCTTTCTTT. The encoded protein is CAIIPGRGGAEAFF.

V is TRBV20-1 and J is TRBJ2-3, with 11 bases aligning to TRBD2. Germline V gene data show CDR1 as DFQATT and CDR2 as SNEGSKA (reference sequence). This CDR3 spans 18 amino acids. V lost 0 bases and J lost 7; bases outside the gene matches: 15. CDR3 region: CSARDVWLAGGRSHTQYF. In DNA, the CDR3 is TGCAGTGCTAGAGATGTATGGCTAGCGGGGGGCAGGTCACATACGCAGTATTTT.

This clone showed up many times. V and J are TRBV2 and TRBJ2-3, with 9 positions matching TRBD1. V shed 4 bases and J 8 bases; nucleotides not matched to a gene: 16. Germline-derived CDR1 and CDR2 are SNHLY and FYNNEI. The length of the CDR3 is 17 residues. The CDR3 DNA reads TGTGCCAGCAGTGCCTCCTCCCCGGGACAGGGTCTAGGTACGCAGTATTTT. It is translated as CASSASSPGQGLGTQYF.

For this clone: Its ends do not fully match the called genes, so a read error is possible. CDR3 residues: CVSRVGPLISGANVLTF. The CDR3 coding sequence is TGCGTCAGCAGGGTTGGACCCCTTATATCTGGGGCCAACGTCCTGACTTTC. The chain combines TRBV6-1 with TRBJ2-6, with a possible D match to TRBD1 (5 bases). The V gene's germline CDR1 is MNHNS and CDR2 SASEGT. The CDR3 has 17 residues.

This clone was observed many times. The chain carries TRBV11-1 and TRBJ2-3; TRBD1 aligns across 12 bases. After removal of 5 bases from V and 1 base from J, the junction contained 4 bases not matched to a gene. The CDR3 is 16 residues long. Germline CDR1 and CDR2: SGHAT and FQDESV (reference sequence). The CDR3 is CASSRDRGLRTDTQYF. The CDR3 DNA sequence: TGTGCCAGCAGCAGGGACAGGGGGCTTCGCACAGATACGCAGTATTTT.

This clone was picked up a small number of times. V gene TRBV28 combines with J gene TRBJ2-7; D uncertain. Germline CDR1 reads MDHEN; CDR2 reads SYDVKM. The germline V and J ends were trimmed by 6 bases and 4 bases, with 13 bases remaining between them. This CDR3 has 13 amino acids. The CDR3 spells CASRYVGAYEQYF. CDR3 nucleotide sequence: TGTGCCAGCAGATACGTAGGCGCATACGAGCAGTACTTC.

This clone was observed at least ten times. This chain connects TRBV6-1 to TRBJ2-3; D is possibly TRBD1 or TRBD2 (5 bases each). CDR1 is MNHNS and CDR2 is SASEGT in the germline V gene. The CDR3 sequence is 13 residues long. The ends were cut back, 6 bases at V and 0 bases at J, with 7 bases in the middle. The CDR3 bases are TGTGCCAGCAGCGGGGCTAGCACAGATACGCAGTATTTT. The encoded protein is CASSGASTDTQYF.

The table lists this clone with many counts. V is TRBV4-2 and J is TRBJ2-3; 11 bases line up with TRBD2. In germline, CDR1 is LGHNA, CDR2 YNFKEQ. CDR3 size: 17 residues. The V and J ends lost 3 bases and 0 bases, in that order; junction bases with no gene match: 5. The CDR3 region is CASSQTWTSGSTDTQYF. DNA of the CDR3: TGTGCCAGCAGCCAGACCTGGACTAGCGGGAGCACAGATACGCAGTATTTT.

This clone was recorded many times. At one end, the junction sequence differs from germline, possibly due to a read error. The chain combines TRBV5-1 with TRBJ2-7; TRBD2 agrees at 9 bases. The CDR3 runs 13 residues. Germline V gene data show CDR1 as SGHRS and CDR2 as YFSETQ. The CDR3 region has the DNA TGCGCCAGCAGCTCCCCCGGGGAGCGGGGGGACCACTTC. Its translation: CASSSPGERGDHF. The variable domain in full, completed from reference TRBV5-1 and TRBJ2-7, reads KAGVTQTPRYLIKTRGQQVTLSCSPISGHRSVSWYQQTPGQGLQFLFEYFSETQRNKGNFPGRFSGRQFSNSRSEMNVSTLELGDSALYLCASSSPGERGDHFGPGTRLTVT.

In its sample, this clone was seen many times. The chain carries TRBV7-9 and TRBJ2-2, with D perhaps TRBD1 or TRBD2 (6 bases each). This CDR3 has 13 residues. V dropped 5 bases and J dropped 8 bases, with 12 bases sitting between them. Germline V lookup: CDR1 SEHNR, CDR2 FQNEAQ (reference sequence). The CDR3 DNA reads TGTGCCAGCAGCAGGGGGACTTCTGGGGAGCTGTTTTTT. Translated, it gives CASSRGTSGELFF. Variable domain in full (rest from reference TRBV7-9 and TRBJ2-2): DTGVSQNPRHKITKRGQNVTFRCDPISEHNRLYWYRQTLGQGPEFLTYFQNEAQLEKSRLLSDRFSAERPKGSFSTLEIQRTEQGDSAMYLCASSRGTSGELFFGEGSRLTVL.

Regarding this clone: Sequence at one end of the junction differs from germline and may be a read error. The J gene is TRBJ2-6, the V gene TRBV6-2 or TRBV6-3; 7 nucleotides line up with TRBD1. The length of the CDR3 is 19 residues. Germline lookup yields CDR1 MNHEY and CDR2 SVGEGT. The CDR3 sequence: CASSYRRTGRPSGDNVLNF. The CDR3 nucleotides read TGTGCCAGCAGTTACAGAAGGACAGGACGACCATCTGGGGACAACGTCCTGAATTTC.

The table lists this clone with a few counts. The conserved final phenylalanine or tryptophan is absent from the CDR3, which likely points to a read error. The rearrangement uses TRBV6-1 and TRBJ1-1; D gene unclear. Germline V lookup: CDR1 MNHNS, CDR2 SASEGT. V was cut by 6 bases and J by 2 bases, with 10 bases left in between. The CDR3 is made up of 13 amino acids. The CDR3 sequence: CASSRPANTEAFS. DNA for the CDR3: TGTGCCAGCAGCAGACCAGCTAACACTGAAGCTTTCTCT.

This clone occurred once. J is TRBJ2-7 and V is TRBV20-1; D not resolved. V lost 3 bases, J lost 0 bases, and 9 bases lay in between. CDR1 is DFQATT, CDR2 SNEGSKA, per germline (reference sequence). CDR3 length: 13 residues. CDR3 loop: CSARSQVSYEQYF. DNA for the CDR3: TGCAGTGCTAGGTCCCAGGTCTCCTACGAGCAGTACTTC.